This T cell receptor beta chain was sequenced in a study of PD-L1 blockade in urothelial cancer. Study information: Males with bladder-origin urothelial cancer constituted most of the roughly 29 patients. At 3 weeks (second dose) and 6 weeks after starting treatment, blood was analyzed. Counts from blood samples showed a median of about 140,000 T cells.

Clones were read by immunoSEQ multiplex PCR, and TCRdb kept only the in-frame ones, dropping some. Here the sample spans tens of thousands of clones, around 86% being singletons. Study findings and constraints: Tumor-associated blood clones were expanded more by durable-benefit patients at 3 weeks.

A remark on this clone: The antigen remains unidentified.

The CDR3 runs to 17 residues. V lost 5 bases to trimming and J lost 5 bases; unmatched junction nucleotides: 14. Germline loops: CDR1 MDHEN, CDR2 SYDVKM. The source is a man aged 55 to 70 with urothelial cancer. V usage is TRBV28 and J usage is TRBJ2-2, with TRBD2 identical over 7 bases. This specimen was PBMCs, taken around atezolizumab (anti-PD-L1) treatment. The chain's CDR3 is CASSEPRAGVLTGELFF. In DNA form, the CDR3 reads TGTGCCAGCAGTGAACCTCGGGCGGGAGTATTGACCGGGGAGCTGTTTTTT.